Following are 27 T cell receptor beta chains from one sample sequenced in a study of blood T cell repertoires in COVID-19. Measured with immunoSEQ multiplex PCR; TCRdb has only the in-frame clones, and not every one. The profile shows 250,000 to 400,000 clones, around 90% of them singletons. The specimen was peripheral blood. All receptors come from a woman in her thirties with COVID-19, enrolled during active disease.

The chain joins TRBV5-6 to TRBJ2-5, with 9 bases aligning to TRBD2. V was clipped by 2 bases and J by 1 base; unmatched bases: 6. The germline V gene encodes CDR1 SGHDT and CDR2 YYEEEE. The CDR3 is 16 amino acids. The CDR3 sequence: CASSFPGTSSQETQYF. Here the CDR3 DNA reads TGTGCCAGCAGCTTTCCCGGGACTAGCAGCCAAGAGACCCAGTACTTC.

CDR3 protein: CASSSGGTQETQYF. For the CDR3, the DNA is TGCGCCAGCAGCTCAGGGGGTACTCAAGAGACCCAGTACTTC. The chain couples TRBV5-1 to TRBJ2-5, with TRBD1 identical over 7 bases. This CDR3 is built from 14 residues. The J segment lost 2 bases and the V segment lost 3 bases, leaving 4 bases of the junction unmatched. Per germline, CDR1 SGHRS and CDR2 YFSETQ.

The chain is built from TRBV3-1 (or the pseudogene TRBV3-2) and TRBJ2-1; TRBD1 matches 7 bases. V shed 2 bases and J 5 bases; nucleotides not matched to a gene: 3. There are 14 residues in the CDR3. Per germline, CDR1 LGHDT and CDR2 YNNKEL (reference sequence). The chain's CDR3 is CASSQWDRNNEQFF. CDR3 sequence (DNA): TGTGCCAGCAGCCAATGGGACAGAAACAATGAGCAGTTCTTC.

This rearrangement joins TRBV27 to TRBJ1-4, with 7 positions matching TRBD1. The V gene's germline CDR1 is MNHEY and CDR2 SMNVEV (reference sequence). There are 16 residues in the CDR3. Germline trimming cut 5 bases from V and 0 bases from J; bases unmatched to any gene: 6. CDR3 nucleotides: TGTGCCAGCAGTCCGGGGACAGTAGCAACTAATGAAAAACTGTTTTTT. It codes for CASSPGTVATNEKLFF. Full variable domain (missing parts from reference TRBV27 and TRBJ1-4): EAQVTQNPRYLITVTGKKLTVTCSQNMNHEYMSWYRQDPGLGLRQIYYSMNVEVTDKGDVPEGYKVSRKEKRNFPLILESPSPNQTSLYFCASSPGTVATNEKLFFGSGTQLSVL.

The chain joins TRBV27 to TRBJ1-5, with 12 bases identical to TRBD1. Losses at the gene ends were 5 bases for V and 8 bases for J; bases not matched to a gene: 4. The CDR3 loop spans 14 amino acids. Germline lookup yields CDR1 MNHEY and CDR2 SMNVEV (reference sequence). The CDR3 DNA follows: TGTGCCAGCAGTCCAGGGACAGGGGGCGAGCCCCAGCATTTT. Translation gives CASSPGTGGEPQHF.

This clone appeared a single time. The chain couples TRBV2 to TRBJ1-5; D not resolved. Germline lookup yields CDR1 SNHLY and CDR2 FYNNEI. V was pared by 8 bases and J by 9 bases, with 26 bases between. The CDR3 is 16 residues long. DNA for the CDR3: TGTGCCAGCTCCCCCTTTGGGCAGATCCTATCACTGCCCCAGCATTTT. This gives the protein CASSPFGQILSLPQHF.

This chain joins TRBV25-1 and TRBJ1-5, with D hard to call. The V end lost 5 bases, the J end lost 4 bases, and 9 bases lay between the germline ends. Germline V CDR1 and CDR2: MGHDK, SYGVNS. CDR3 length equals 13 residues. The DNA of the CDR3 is TGTGCCAGCAGTTCGCGAGAAAATCAGCCCCAGCATTTT. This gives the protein CASSSRENQPQHF. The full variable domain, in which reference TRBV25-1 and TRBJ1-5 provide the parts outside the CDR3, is EADIYQTPRYLVIGTGKKITLECSQTMGHDKMYWYQQDPGMELHLIHYSYGVNSTEKGDLSSESTVSRIRTEHFPLTLESARPSHTSQYLCASSSRENQPQHFGDGTRLSIL.

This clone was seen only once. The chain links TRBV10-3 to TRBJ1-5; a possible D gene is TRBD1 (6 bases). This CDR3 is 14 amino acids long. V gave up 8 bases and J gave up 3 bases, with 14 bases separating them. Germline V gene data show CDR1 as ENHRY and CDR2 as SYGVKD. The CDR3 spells CAISGDTDNQPQHF. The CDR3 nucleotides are TGTGCCATCTCCGGGGACACTGACAATCAGCCCCAGCATTTT.

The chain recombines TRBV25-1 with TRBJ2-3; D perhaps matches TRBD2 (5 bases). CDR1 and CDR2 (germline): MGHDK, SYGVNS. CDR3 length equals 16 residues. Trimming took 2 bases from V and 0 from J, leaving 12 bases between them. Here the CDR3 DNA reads TGTGCCAGCAGTGAAAGTAAGAGGGCTAGCACAGATACGCAGTATTTT. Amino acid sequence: CASSESKRASTDTQYF. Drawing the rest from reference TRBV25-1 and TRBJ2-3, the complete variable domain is EADIYQTPRYLVIGTGKKITLECSQTMGHDKMYWYQQDPGMELHLIHYSYGVNSTEKGDLSSESTVSRIRTEHFPLTLESARPSHTSQYLCASSESKRASTDTQYFGPGTRLTVL.

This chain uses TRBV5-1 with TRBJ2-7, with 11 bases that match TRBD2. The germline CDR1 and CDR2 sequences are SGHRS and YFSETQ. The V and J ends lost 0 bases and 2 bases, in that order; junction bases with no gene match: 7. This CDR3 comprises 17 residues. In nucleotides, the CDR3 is TGCGCCAGCAGCTTGGCCAAGACTAGCGGGGCCGCCTACGAGCAGTACTTC. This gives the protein CASSLAKTSGAAYEQYF.

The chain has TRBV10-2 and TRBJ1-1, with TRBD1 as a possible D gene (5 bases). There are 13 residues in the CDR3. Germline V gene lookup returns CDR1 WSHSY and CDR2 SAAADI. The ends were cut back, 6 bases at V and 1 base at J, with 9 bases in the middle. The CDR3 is CASRTDRNTEAFF. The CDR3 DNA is TGCGCCAGCAGGACAGATAGGAACACTGAAGCTTTCTTT.

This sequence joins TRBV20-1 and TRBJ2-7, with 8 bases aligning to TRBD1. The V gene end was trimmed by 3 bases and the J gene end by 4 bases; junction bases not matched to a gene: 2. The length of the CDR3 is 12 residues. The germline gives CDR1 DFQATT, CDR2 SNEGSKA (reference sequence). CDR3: CSASQGAYEQYF. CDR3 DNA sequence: TGCAGTGCTAGTCAGGGGGCTTACGAGCAGTACTTC.

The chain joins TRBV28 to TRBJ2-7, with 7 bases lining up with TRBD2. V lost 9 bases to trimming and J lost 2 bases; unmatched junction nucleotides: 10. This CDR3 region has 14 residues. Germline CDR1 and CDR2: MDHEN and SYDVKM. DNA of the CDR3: TGTGCCAGTTCCGGGGGGATCGTGGCCTACGAGCAGTACTTC. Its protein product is CASSGGIVAYEQYF.

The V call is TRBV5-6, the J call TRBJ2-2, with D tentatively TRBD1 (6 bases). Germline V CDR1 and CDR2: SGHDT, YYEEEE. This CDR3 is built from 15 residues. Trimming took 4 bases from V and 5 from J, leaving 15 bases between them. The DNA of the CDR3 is TGTGCCAGCAGCCTCCGAGGGGGACAAACCGGGGAGCTGTTTTTT. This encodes CASSLRGGQTGELFF.

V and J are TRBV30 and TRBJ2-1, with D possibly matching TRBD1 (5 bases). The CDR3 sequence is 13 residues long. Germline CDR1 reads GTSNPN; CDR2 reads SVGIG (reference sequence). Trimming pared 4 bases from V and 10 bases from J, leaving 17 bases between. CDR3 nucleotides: TGTGCCTGGACCTTTACGACAGTCGGCGAGCAGTTCTTC. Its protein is CAWTFTTVGEQFF.

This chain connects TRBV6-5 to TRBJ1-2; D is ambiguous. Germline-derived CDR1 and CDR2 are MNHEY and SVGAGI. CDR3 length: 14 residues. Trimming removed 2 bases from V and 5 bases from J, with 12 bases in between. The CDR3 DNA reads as TGTGCCAGCAGTTACGCCCCCCAAGCGTATGGCTACACCTTC. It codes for CASSYAPQAYGYTF.

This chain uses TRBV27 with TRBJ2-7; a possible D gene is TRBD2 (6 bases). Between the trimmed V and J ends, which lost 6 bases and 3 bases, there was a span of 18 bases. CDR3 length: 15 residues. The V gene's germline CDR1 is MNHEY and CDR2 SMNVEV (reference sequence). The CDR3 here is CASREDPGRIYEQYF. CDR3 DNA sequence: TGTGCCAGCAGGGAAGACCCGGGGAGGATCTACGAGCAGTACTTC.

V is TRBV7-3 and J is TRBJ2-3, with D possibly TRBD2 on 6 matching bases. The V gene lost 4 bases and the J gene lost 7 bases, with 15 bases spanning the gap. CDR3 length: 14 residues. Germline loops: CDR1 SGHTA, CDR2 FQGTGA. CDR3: CASSSGTAAHTQYF. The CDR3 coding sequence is TGTGCCAGCAGCTCAGGGACTGCGGCACATACGCAGTATTTT.

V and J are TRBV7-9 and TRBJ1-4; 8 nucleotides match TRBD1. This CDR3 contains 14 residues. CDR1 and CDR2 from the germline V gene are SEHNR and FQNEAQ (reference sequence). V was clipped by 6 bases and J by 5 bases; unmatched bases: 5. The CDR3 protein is CASSNRGENEKLFF. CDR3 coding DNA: TGTGCCAGCAGTAACAGGGGGGAGAATGAAAAACTGTTTTTT.

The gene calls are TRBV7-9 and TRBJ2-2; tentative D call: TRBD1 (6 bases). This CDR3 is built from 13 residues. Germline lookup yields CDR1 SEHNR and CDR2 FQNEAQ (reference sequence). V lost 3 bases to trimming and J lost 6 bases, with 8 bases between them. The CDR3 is CASSFQGSGELFF. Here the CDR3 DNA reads TGTGCCAGCAGCTTCCAGGGGTCCGGGGAGCTGTTTTTT.

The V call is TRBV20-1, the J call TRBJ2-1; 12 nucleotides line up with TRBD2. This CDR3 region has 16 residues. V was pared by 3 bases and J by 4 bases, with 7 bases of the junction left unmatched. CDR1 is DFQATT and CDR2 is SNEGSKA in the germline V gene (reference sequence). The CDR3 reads CSASGRLAGVYNEQFF. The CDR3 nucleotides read TGCAGTGCTAGTGGACGACTAGCGGGAGTATACAATGAGCAGTTCTTC.

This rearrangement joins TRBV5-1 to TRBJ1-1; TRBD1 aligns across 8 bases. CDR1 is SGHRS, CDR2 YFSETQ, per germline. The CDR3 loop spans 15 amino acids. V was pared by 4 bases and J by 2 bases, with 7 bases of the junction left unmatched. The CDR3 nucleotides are TGCGCCAGCAGCAGATACAGGGGGGAAAACACTGAAGCTTTCTTT. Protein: CASSRYRGENTEAFF.

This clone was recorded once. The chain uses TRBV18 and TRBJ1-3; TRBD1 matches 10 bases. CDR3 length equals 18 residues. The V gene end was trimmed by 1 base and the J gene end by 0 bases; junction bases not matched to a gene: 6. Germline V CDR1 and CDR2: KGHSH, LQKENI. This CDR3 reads CASSPRTGGESSGNTIYF. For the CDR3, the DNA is TGTGCCAGCTCACCACGGACAGGGGGTGAAAGCTCTGGAAACACCATATATTTT.

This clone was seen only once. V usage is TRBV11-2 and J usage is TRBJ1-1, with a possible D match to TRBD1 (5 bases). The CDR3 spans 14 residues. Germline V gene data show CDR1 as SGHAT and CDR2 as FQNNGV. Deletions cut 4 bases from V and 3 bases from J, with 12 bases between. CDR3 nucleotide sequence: TGTGCCAGCAGCTACACTGACAGTTACACTGAAGCTTTCTTT. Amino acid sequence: CASSYTDSYTEAFF.

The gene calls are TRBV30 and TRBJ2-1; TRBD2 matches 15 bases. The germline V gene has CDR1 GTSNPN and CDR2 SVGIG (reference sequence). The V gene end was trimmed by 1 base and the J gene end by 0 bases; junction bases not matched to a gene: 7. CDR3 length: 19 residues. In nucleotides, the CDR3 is TGTGCCTGGAGTGCCGGACTAGCGGGAGGGATGAGCTCCTACAATGAGCAGTTCTTC. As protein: CAWSAGLAGGMSSYNEQFF. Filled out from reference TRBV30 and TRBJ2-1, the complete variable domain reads SQTIHQWPATLVQPVGSPLSLECTVEGTSNPNLYWYRQAAGRGLQLLFYSVGIGQISSEVPQNLSASRPQDRQFILSSKKLLLSDSGFYLCAWSAGLAGGMSSYNEQFFGPGTRLTVL.

CDR3 coding DNA: TGTGCCAGCAGCCAAGATCAGGTTGGGCAGCCCCAGCATTTT. The encoded protein is CASSQDQVGQPQHF. This chain links TRBV3-1 (or the pseudogene TRBV3-2) with TRBJ1-5; no clear D. This CDR3 is built from 14 residues. The germline V gene encodes CDR1 LGHDT and CDR2 YNNKEL (reference sequence). V lost 0 bases, J lost 7 bases, and 10 bases lay in between.

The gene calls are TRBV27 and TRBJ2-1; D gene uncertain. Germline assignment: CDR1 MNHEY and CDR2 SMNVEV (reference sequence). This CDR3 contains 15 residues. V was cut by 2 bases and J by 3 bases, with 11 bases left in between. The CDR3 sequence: CASSLTPIIYNEQFF. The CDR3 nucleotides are TGTGCCAGCAGTTTAACTCCAATAATCTACAATGAGCAGTTCTTC.